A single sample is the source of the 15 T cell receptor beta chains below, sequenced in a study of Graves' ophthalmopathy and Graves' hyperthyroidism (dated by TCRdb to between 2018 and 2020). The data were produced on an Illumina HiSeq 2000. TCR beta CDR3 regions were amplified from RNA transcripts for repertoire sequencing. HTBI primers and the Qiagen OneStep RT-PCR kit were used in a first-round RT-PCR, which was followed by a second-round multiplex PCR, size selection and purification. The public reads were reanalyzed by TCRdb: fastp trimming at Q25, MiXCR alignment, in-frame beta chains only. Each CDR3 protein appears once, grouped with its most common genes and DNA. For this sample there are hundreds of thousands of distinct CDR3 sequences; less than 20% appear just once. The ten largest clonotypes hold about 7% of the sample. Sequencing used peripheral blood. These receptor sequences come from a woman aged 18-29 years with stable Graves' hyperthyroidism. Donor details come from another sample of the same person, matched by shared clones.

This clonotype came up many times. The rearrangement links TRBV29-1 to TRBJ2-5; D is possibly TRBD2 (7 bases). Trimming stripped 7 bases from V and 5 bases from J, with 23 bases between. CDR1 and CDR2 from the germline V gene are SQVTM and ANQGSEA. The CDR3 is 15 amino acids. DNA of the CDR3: TGCAGCGGTTCCTATGCGGGGGCGCTTTGGGAGACCCAGTACTTC. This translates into CSGSYAGALWETQYF.

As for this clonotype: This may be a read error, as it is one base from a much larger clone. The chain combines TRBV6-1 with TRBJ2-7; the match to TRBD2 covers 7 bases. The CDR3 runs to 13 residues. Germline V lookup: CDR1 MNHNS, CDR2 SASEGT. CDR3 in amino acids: CASSEAREGEQCF. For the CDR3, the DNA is TGTGCCAGCAGTGAAGCTAGGGAGGGCGAGCAGTGCTTC.

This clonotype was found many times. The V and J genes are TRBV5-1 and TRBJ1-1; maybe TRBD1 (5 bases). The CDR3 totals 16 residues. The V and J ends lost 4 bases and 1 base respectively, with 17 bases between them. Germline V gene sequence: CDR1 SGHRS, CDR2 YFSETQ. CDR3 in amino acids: CASSPGSAGPNTEAFF. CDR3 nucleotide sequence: TGCGCCAGCAGCCCGGGAAGTGCGGGGCCGAACACTGAAGCTTTCTTT.

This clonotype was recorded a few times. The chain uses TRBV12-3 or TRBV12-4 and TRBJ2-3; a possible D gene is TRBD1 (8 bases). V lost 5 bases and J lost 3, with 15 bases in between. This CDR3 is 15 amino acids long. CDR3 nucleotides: TGTGCCAGCAGTCCTTACAGGGGGGGAACAGATACGCAGTATTTT. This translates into CASSPYRGGTDTQYF.

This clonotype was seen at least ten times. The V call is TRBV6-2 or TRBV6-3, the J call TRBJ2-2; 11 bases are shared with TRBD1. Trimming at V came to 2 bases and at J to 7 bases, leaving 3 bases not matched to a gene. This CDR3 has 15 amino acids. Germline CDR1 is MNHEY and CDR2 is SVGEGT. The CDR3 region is CASSYGTGGVGELFF. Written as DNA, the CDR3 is TGTGCCAGCAGTTACGGGACAGGGGGTGTCGGGGAGCTGTTTTTT.

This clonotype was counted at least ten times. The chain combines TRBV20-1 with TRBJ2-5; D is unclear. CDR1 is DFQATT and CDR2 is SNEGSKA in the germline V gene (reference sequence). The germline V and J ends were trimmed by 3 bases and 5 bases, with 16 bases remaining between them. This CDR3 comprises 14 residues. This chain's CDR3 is CSASVSVSSETQYF. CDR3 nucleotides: TGCAGTGCTAGTGTATCGGTCAGTTCGGAGACCCAGTACTTC.

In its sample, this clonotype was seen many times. The CDR3 is CASSPTGGGGGNTEAFF. For the CDR3, the DNA is TGTGCCAGCAGCCCCACGGGAGGAGGGGGCGGGAACACTGAAGCTTTCTTT. The rearrangement joins TRBV6-2 or TRBV6-3 to TRBJ1-1; 7 bases fit TRBD1. V lost 6 bases to trimming and J lost 1 base; unmatched junction nucleotides: 14. The CDR3 is made up of 17 amino acids. Germline V gene sequence: CDR1 MNHEY, CDR2 SVGEGT.

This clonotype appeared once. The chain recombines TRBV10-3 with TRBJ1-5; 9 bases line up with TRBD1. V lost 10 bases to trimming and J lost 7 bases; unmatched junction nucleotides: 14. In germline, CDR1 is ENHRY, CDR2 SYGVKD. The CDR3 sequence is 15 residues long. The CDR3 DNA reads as TGTGCCACCTCGTGGACAGGGGAGCTTCGGCAGCCCCAGCATTTT. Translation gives CATSWTGELRQPQHF.

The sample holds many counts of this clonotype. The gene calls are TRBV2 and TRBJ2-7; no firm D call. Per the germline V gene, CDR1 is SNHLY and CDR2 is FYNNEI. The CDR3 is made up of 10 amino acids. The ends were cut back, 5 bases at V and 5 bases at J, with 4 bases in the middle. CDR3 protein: CASSYDEQYF. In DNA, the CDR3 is TGTGCCAGCAGTTACGACGAGCAGTACTTC.

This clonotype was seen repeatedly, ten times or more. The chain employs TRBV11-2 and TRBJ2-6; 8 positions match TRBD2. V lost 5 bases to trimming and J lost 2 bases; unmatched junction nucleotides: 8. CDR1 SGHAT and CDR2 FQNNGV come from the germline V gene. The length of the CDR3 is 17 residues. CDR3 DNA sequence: TGTGCCAGCAGCCCGGGAGGGGGGACCCCTGGGGCCAACGTCCTGACTTTC. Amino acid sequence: CASSPGGGTPGANVLTF.

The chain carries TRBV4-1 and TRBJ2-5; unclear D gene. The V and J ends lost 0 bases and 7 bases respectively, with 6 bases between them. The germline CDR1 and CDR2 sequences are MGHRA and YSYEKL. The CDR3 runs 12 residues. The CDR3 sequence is CASSQEVGTQYF. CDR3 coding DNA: TGCGCCAGCAGCCAAGAGGTGGGGACCCAGTACTTC.

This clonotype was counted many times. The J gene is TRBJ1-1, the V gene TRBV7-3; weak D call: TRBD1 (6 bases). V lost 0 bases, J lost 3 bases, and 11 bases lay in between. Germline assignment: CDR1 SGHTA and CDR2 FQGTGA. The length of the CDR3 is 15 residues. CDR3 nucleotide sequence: TGTGCCAGCAGCTTAACGGGGACACCTTACACTGAAGCTTTCTTT. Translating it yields CASSLTGTPYTEAFF. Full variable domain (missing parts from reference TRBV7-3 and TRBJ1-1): GAGVSQTPSNKVTEKGKYVELRCDPISGHTALYWYRQSLGQGPEFLIYFQGTGAADDSGLPNDRFFAVRPEGSVSTLKIQRTERGDSAVYLCASSLTGTPYTEAFFGQGTRLTVV.

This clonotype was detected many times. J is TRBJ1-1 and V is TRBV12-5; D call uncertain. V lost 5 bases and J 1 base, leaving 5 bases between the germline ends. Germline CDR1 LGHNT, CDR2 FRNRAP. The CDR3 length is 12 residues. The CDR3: CASGPSNTEAFF. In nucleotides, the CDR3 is TGTGCTAGTGGTCCCTCGAACACTGAAGCTTTCTTT.

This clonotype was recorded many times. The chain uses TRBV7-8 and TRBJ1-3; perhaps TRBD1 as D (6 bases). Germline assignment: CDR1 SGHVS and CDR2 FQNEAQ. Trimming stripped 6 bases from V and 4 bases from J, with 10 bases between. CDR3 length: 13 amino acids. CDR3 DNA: TGTGCCAGCAGAGGGGGGTCCGGAAACACCATATATTTT. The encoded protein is CASRGGSGNTIYF.

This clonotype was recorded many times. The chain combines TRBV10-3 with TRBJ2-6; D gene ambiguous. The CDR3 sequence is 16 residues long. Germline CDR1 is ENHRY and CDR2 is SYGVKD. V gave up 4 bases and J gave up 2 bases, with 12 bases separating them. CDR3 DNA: TGTGCCATCAGTGTGGGCCCCCAGGCTGGGGCCAACGTCCTGACTTTC. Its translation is CAISVGPQAGANVLTF.